The 30 T cell receptor beta chains below all came from one sample that was sequenced in a study of CD8+CD57+ T cells in acquired aplastic anemia. Investigators profiled TCR beta VDJ and CDR3 from genomic DNA template. MiXCR, applied by TCRdb to the reads, yields one record per CDR3 protein. The sample includes about 270,000 distinct CDR3 sequences, roughly 80% of them seen just once. Patients picked for sequencing had shown CD8+CD57+ cell expansion detected by flow cytometry. What was sequenced was sorted CD4+, CD8+, or CD8+CD57+ T cells (not recorded which) from PBMCs. Source of these receptors: a human donor with aplastic anemia.

Points on this clonotype: No conserved phenylalanine or tryptophan is present at the end of the CDR3, so a read error is the likely explanation. V usage is TRBV15 and J usage is TRBJ2-4, with D perhaps TRBD2 (5 bases). CDR3 length: 12 amino acids. Per germline, CDR1 LNHNV and CDR2 YYDKDF (reference sequence). Trimming shortened V by 10 bases and J by 12 bases, and 19 bases separated the two germline ends. The CDR3 here is CASGGAGKHQYL. The DNA of the CDR3 is TGTGCCAGCGGAGGAGCTGGGAAGCATCAGTACTTG.

The chain carries TRBV2 and TRBJ1-4; D perhaps matches TRBD1 (5 bases). V was shortened by 2 bases and J by 5 bases, with 15 bases between the two germline ends. Germline V gives CDR1 SNHLY, CDR2 FYNNEI. The CDR3 covers 16 residues. The CDR3 DNA follows: TGTGCCAGCAGTGAATCATGGAGCGGGGGAAATGAAAAACTGTTTTTT. Translation gives CASSESWSGGNEKLFF.

As concerns this clonotype: At one end the junction does not follow the germline gene, possibly because of a read error. The chain couples TRBV7-9 to TRBJ1-5; D gene unclear. With the DNA end fitting TRBJ2-3 better, the J assignment may be wrong. Germline values: CDR1 SEHNR, CDR2 FQNEAQ (reference sequence). The CDR3 length is 13 residues. The CDR3 nucleotides read TGTGCCAGCAGCTTACCCCCCGCAGATACCCAGTATTTT. Residues: CASSLPPADTQYF.

The sample holds one count of this clonotype. The rearrangement links TRBV9 to TRBJ1-5; possibly TRBD1 for D (5 bases). Germline CDR1 reads SGDLS; CDR2 reads YYNGEE. The CDR3 has 14 residues. The ends were cut back, 3 bases at V and 13 bases at J, with 20 bases in the middle. The CDR3 DNA reads as TGTGCCAGCAGCGAAGCTTCGAGGGTGCGACAGCAGCATTTT. It encodes CASSEASRVRQQHF.

This rearrangement joins TRBV7-9 to TRBJ2-3; D gene uncertain. The germline V gene encodes CDR1 SEHNR and CDR2 FQNEAQ (reference sequence). V lost 5 bases and J lost 6, with 21 bases in between. The CDR3 totals 16 residues. The CDR3 sequence is CASSLQRGEHSDTQYF. In DNA, the CDR3 is TGTGCCAGCAGCCTTCAAAGAGGCGAGCACAGCGATACGCAGTATTTT.

This rearrangement joins TRBV7-8 to TRBJ2-3; D may be TRBD2 (5 bases). There are 14 residues in the CDR3. V was shortened by 0 bases and J by 6 bases, with 10 bases between the two germline ends. Per the germline V gene, CDR1 is SGHVS and CDR2 is FQNEAQ. This CDR3 is CASSLAGENDTQYF. The CDR3 nucleotides are TGTGCCAGCAGCTTAGCGGGAGAGAATGATACGCAGTATTTT.

The rearrangement uses TRBV11-1 and TRBJ2-5; 12 bases map to TRBD2. Gene TRBJ2-7 matches the end of the DNA better, so the J call may be wrong. The CDR3 spans 17 residues. The germline V gene has CDR1 SGHAT and CDR2 FQDESV (reference sequence). CDR3 nucleotide sequence: TGTGCCGTACGGACTAGCGGGGCACCGGGGACCTCCTACGAGCAGTACTTC. Residues: CAVRTSGAPGTSYEQYF.

This clonotype was seen many times. The chain uses TRBV30 and TRBJ2-3; 7 nucleotides match TRBD2. Germline CDR1 is GTSNPN and CDR2 is SVGIG (reference sequence). This CDR3 contains 15 residues. After removal of 4 bases from V and 4 bases from J, the junction contained 11 bases not matched to a gene. The chain's CDR3 is CAWNQIGGSADTQYF. The CDR3, as DNA: TGTGCCTGGAACCAGATCGGCGGGAGTGCAGATACGCAGTATTTT.

Regarding this clonotype: An end of the junction does not agree with germline; a read error may underlie this. The chain recombines TRBV11-1 with TRBJ2-5; D remains unclear. Germline assignment: CDR1 SGHAT and CDR2 FQDESV (reference sequence). CDR3 length: 14 residues. The CDR3: CATSLGRAEETQYF. CDR3 nucleotide sequence: TGTGCCACCAGCTTAGGTCGCGCGGAAGAGACCCAGTACTTC.

About this clonotype itself: Likely a read error: the CDR3 ends without its conserved phenylalanine or tryptophan. The gene calls are TRBV20-1 and TRBJ1-1; D is undetermined. The CDR3 length is 17 residues. Germline-derived CDR1 and CDR2 are DFQATT and SNEGSKA (reference sequence). Deletions cut 0 bases from V and 8 bases from J, with 25 bases between. Here the CDR3 reads CSARDLDAGTGFGEAFL. CDR3 coding DNA: TGCAGTGCTAGAGACCTAGACGCGGGAACGGGGTTCGGGGAAGCTTTCCTT.

As to this clonotype: Relative to the germline gene, one junction end is altered; a read error may explain this. The chain recombines TRBV7-8 with TRBJ2-7, with D perhaps TRBD1 (5 bases). Germline lookup yields CDR1 SGHVS and CDR2 FQNEAQ. The length of the CDR3 is 14 residues. Here the CDR3 reads CASSLGADTQYFCF. DNA of the CDR3: TGTGCCAGCAGCCTAGGGGCAGATACGCAGTATTTTTGCTTC.

Points on this clonotype: With a much larger clone just one base away, this may be a read error. The genes are TRBV7-9 and TRBJ2-7; the D gene could be TRBD1 or TRBD2 (5 bases each). The CDR3 covers 18 residues. Germline CDR1 reads SEHNR; CDR2 reads FQNEAQ (reference sequence). Trimming removed 3 bases at V and 3 bases at J, with 24 bases between. CDR3 bases: TGTGCCAGCAGCTTTCCGGGTAGCTACGGGGCCAACGTCTACGAGCAGTACGTC. Residues: CASSFPGSYGANVYEQYV.

A remark on this clonotype: Since the CDR3 does not end with the conserved phenylalanine or tryptophan, this likely comes from a read error. The DNA is omitted, as the CDR3 cannot be located on it reliably, and the CDR3 follows TCRdb's listing. V usage is TRBV7-8 and J usage is TRBJ2-1; the table names TRBD1, a call not compared with the DNA. Per germline, CDR1 SGHVS and CDR2 FQNEAQ. Inclusive of both ends, the CDR3 amounts to 13 amino acids. CDR3 amino acids: CASSLPGCPDTQY.

CDR3: CASRTGGAYNDQFFF. CDR3 DNA: TGTGCCAGCAGAACTGGTGGGGCCTACAATGATCAGTTCTTCTTT. The chain employs TRBV7-2 and TRBJ1-1; the D gene is possibly TRBD1 (5 bases). This CDR3 is 15 amino acids long. Trimming shortened V by 6 bases and J by 14 bases, and 28 bases separated the two germline ends. Germline V lookup: CDR1 SGHTA, CDR2 FQGNSA.

Turning to this clonotype: At one end the junction does not follow the germline gene, possibly because of a read error. V is TRBV7-8 and J is TRBJ2-7; D may correspond to TRBD1 or TRBD2 (5 bases each). CDR1 and CDR2 from the germline V gene are SGHVS and FQNEAQ. The CDR3 consists of 14 residues. CDR3 loop: CATSVRGGAYEQYF. CDR3 nucleotide sequence: TGTGCCACCAGCGTCCGGGGCGGTGCCTACGAGCAGTACTTC.

This clonotype was recorded a few times. The junction departs from the called germline gene at one end, perhaps through a read error. V usage is TRBV13 and J usage is TRBJ2-1; 11 bases agree with TRBD2. The CDR3 runs 13 residues. Germline V gene data show CDR1 as PRHDT and CDR2 as FYEKMQ (reference sequence). This CDR3 is CASSSRLAGSLSF. CDR3 sequence (DNA): TGTGCCAGCAGCTCACGACTAGCGGGAAGTCTGTCCTTC.

This clonotype was found a few times. The chain carries TRBV19 and TRBJ1-5; D unresolved. This CDR3 has 12 residues. V gave up 8 bases and J gave up 7 bases, with 12 bases separating them. Germline V gene data show CDR1 as LNHDA and CDR2 as SQIVND (reference sequence). The CDR3 DNA sequence: TGTGCCAGTGATGGCCCGGGGCAGCCCCAGCATTTT. The encoded protein is CASDGPGQPQHF. The complete variable domain, with remaining parts taken from reference TRBV19 and TRBJ1-5, reads DGGITQSPKYLFRKEGQNVTLSCEQNLNHDAMYWYRQDPGQGLRLIYYSQIVNDFQKGDIAEGYSVSREKKESFPLTVTSAQKNPTAFYLCASDGPGQPQHFGDGTRLSIL.

This chain uses TRBV12-5 with TRBJ2-5; D gene unclear. The CDR3 is 13 residues long. Trimming left V 2 bases short and J 3 bases short, with 7 bases between. The germline V gene encodes CDR1 LGHNT and CDR2 FRNRAP. CDR3 bases: TGTGCTAGTGGTTTGCCCTTGGAAGAGACCCAGTACTTC. It translates to CASGLPLEETQYF.

This clonotype was picked up a small number of times. V is TRBV5-6 and J is TRBJ2-3, with D possibly being TRBD1 or TRBD2 (5 bases each). Per the germline V gene, CDR1 is SGHDT and CDR2 is YYEEEE. With 4 bases removed from V and 6 bases from J, the gap between germline ends came to 15 bases. The CDR3 totals 14 residues. CDR3 residues: CASSLRGSPDTQYF. As DNA, the CDR3 is TGTGCCAGCAGCCTCCGGGGCAGTCCCGATACGCAGTATTTT.

This clonotype was found a few times. The CDR3 protein is CASSRAGGAYNEQFF. Written as DNA, the CDR3 is TGTGCCAGTAGTAGAGCGGGCGGAGCCTACAATGAGCAGTTCTTC. V is TRBV2 and J is TRBJ2-1, with D possibly matching TRBD2 (6 bases). V shed 9 bases and J shed 2 bases, with 17 bases lying between them. This CDR3 has 15 residues. Germline V CDR1 and CDR2: SNHLY, FYNNEI. Together with reference TRBV2 and TRBJ2-1, the CDR3 gives the full variable domain: EPEVTQTPSHQVTQMGQEVILRCVPISNHLYFYWYRQILGQKVEFLVSFYNNEISEKSEIFDDQFSVERPDGSNFTLKIRSTKLEDSAMYFCASSRAGGAYNEQFFGPGTRLTVL.

V is TRBV5-1 and J is TRBJ1-3, with 7 bases lining up with TRBD1. CDR3 length: 15 amino acids. The junction had 6 bases not matched to a gene; V was cut back by 4 bases and J by 2 bases. Germline V lookup: CDR1 SGHRS, CDR2 YFSETQ. CDR3 nucleotides: TGCGCCAGCAGCCTTGACAGGGTGGCTGGAAACACCATATATTTT. Its protein product is CASSLDRVAGNTIYF.

V and J are TRBV7-3 and TRBJ2-1; no firm D call. Germline loops: CDR1 SGHTA, CDR2 FQGTGA. V shed 2 bases and J shed 16 bases, with 21 bases lying between them. There are 14 residues in the CDR3. This chain's CDR3 is CASSLVPQETQYFF. CDR3 in DNA: TGTGCCAGCAGCTTAGTGCCTCAAGAGACTCAGTACTTCTTC.

This chain joins TRBV20-1 and TRBJ2-5; D tentatively fits TRBD1 or TRBD2 (6 bases each). Germline assignment: CDR1 DFQATT and CDR2 SNEGSKA (reference sequence). The CDR3 has 14 amino acids. The germline V and J ends were trimmed by 5 bases and 4 bases, with 17 bases remaining between them. The CDR3 sequence is CSAPLGGPGETQYF. In DNA, the CDR3 is TGCAGTGCTCCCCTAGGGGGGCCCGGAGAGACCCAGTACTTC.

This clonotype has more than one count but fewer than ten. The rearrangement links TRBV29-1 to TRBJ2-7, with D uncertain. Trimming took 4 bases from V and 5 from J, leaving 12 bases between them. This CDR3 spans 12 amino acids. Germline V lookup: CDR1 SQVTM, CDR2 ANQGSEA. This CDR3 reads CSVGEVGHEQYF. The CDR3 nucleotides read TGCAGCGTTGGAGAGGTGGGTCACGAGCAGTACTTC.

The chain employs TRBV20-1 and TRBJ2-5, with D perhaps TRBD2 (6 bases). The ends were cut back, 1 base at V and 1 base at J, with 10 bases in the middle. CDR1 is DFQATT and CDR2 is SNEGSKA in the germline V gene (reference sequence). The CDR3 consists of 14 residues. CDR3 DNA sequence: TGCAGTGCTAGAGTTGGGACTGTCCAAGAGACCCAGTACTTC. Its protein product is CSARVGTVQETQYF.

The chain links TRBV10-2 to TRBJ2-7; D is unresolved. V was pared by 6 bases and J by 2 bases, with 11 bases between. Germline V gives CDR1 WSHSY, CDR2 SAAADI. The length of the CDR3 is 13 residues. In DNA form, the CDR3 reads TGCGCCAGCAGCCAGGCCGGCCCCTACGAGCAGTACTTC. It translates to CASSQAGPYEQYF.

The V call is TRBV6-6, the J call TRBJ2-7, with TRBD1 identical over 8 bases. Trimming cost V 8 bases and J 6 bases; bases outside gene matches: 18. There are 16 residues in the CDR3. Germline V gives CDR1 MNHNY, CDR2 SVGAGI (reference sequence). Written as DNA, the CDR3 is TGTGCCAGCGTTACGCCGGGACAGGCGAACCTGGCCGAGCAGTACGTC. Its protein product is CASVTPGQANLAEQYV.

Remarks on this clonotype: One junction end does not reproduce the germline sequence, and a read error may be involved. The genes are TRBV2 and TRBJ2-1; perhaps TRBD2 as D (7 bases). This CDR3 comprises 16 residues. The germline gives CDR1 SNHLY, CDR2 FYNNEI. The CDR3 is CASSEGGRHDQDVELF. In nucleotides, the CDR3 is TGTGCCAGCAGCGAGGGGGGGAGACATGATCAGGATGTCGAGTTATTC.

This clonotype occurred once. V is TRBV7-2 and J is TRBJ2-1, with 8 nucleotides matching TRBD2. CDR1 is SGHTA, CDR2 FQGNSA, per germline. The CDR3 loop spans 16 amino acids. V dropped 2 bases and J dropped 13; count of bases not matched to a gene: 16. CDR3 sequence (DNA): TGTGCCAGCAGCTTACATAGCTGCGGGGGGAGCGGTGAACAGTTCTTC. Translation gives CASSLHSCGGSGEQFF.

This clonotype was picked up one time. The junction shows a germline mismatch at one end, possibly a read error. The rearrangement uses TRBV13 and TRBJ2-3; D is perhaps TRBD1 (5 bases). The CDR3 has 13 amino acids. Germline values: CDR1 PRHDT, CDR2 FYEKMQ (reference sequence). CDR3 nucleotide sequence: TGTGCCAGCAGCGCGGTGGCCCCGGACAAGCAGCAGTTT. Translating gives CASSAVAPDKQQF. The full variable domain, rest sourced from reference TRBV13 and TRBJ2-3, is AAGVIQSPRHLIKEKRETATLKCYPIPRHDTVYWYQQGPGQDPQFLISFYEKMQSDKGSIPDRFSAQQFSDYHSELNMSSLELGDSALYFCASSAVAPDKQQFGPGTRLTVL.